This entry lists 28 T cell receptor beta chains sequenced from one sample in a study of tumor-infiltrating lymphocytes in oesophageal squamous cell carcinoma. TCRdb called the PCR reads again in MiXCR, with one record for every CDR3 protein. Here the sample spans tens of thousands of distinct CDR3 sequences, 30% to 40% being singletons. Sequencing used esophageal tumor tissue. These TCRs come from a male donor with esophageal squamous cell carcinoma.

This clonotype was detected only a few times. The chain recombines TRBV7-8 with TRBJ2-4; 15 bases are a match to TRBD2. Matching the DNA end better, TRBJ2-7 makes the J call doubtful. Per the germline V gene, CDR1 is SGHVS and CDR2 is FQNEAQ. The CDR3 spans 16 residues. In DNA form, the CDR3 reads TGTGCCAGCAGCTCAGGACTAGCGGGGGGGCCGCTCGAGCAGTACTTC. Translation: CASSSGLAGGPLEQYF.

The chain has TRBV7-9 and TRBJ2-1; TRBD1 aligns across 8 bases. The J call may be incorrect, as the DNA end agrees better with TRBJ2-7. The CDR3 has 14 amino acids. Germline CDR1 SEHNR, CDR2 FQNEAQ (reference sequence). The CDR3: CASSLYQGAYEQYF. CDR3 in DNA: TGTGCCAGCAGCTTATATCAGGGGGCTTACGAGCAGTACTTC.

The sample holds many counts of this clonotype. The rearrangement joins TRBV7-9 to TRBJ2-5; possible D gene TRBD2, 6 bases. Trimming removed 8 bases at V and 5 bases at J, with 24 bases between. Per the germline V gene, CDR1 is SEHNR and CDR2 is FQNEAQ (reference sequence). There are 16 residues in the CDR3. The CDR3 DNA reads TGTGCCAGCGGTTATGGGAGCGGGCGACCGTCGGAGACCCAGTACTTC. Amino acids: CASGYGSGRPSETQYF.

This clonotype was observed many times. The CDR3 reads CASSPLTENTEAFF. The DNA of the CDR3 is TGTGCCAGCAGTCCCCTCACCGAGAACACTGAAGCTTTCTTT. The V and J genes are TRBV28 and TRBJ1-1; no firm D call. The length of the CDR3 is 14 residues. V shed 5 bases and J shed 1 base, with 11 bases lying between them. Germline CDR1 is MDHEN and CDR2 is SYDVKM.

This clonotype has only one observation. At one end the junction does not follow the germline gene, possibly because of a read error. The J gene is TRBJ2-5, the V gene TRBV7-7, with D uncertain. The J call may be faulty, since TRBJ2-1 better matches the DNA end. The CDR3 is made up of 12 amino acids. Germline V lookup: CDR1 SSHAT, CDR2 FNYEAQ (reference sequence). CDR3: CASTPLGNEQFF. As DNA, the CDR3 is TGTGCTAGCACCCCCCTGGGGAATGAGCAGTTCTTC.

By sample fraction, this clonotype is medium-sized. The CDR3 bases are TGTGCCAGCAGCGCCGTAGGCTCCTACAATGAGCAGTTCTTC. The encoded protein is CASSAVGSYNEQFF. The chain has TRBV11-1 and TRBJ2-1; no definite D call. CDR1 SGHAT and CDR2 FQDESV come from the germline V gene (reference sequence). Trimming stripped 5 bases from V and 0 bases from J, with 8 bases between. The CDR3 runs 14 residues.

This clonotype was seen ten or more times. This chain joins TRBV6-1 and TRBJ2-5; 8 bases line up with TRBD2. The CDR3 is 15 residues long. The J segment lost 0 bases and the V segment lost 8 bases, leaving 8 bases of the junction unmatched. Germline values: CDR1 MNHNS, CDR2 SASEGT. In nucleotides, the CDR3 is TGTGCCAGCGCGTTGCGGGAGGATTACCAAGAGACCCAGTACTTC. Translated: CASALREDYQETQYF.

About this clonotype: This may be a read error, as it is one base from a much larger clone. The chain has TRBV19 and TRBJ1-2; 8 bases align to TRBD1. CDR1 and CDR2 from the germline V gene are LNHDA and SQIVND (reference sequence). This CDR3 has 12 amino acids. CDR3 loop: CVSSLRTGSYTF. CDR3 bases: TGTGTCAGTAGTCTACGGACAGGGAGCTACACCTTC.

By share, this clonotype counts as medium-sized. The chain links TRBV7-6 to TRBJ1-1; no clear D. This CDR3 spans 14 amino acids. Germline CDR1 SGHVS, CDR2 FNYEAQ. The germline V and J ends were trimmed by 1 base and 6 bases, with 12 bases remaining between them. This chain's CDR3 is CASSLGTGSPEAFF. CDR3 DNA sequence: TGTGCCAGCAGCTTAGGGACCGGGAGCCCTGAAGCTTTCTTT.

This clonotype was detected many times. This chain links TRBV25-1 with TRBJ2-1, with TRBD1 matching over 8 bases. The CDR3 length is 14 residues. The V and J ends lost 8 bases and 7 bases, in that order; junction bases with no gene match: 10. The germline CDR1 and CDR2 sequences are MGHDK and SYGVNS. The chain's CDR3 is CASLKQGGRNEQFF. In DNA form, the CDR3 reads TGTGCCAGCTTAAAACAGGGGGGCAGAAATGAGCAGTTCTTC.

The chain combines TRBV6-6 with TRBJ1-1; the D is unclear. V lost 7 bases and J 6 bases, leaving 15 bases between the germline ends. The CDR3 is 13 residues long. The V gene's germline CDR1 is MNHNY and CDR2 SVGAGI (reference sequence). CDR3 coding DNA: TGTGCCAGCATCGGTTCTCGGATTGCTGAAGCTTTCTTT. Amino acids: CASIGSRIAEAFF.

The chain has TRBV12-3 or TRBV12-4 and TRBJ2-1; perhaps TRBD1 as D (5 bases). The CDR3 is 13 amino acids. V gave up 6 bases and J gave up 6 bases, with 12 bases separating them. The CDR3: CASRLWGSNEQFF. DNA for the CDR3: TGTGCCAGCAGGCTCTGGGGCAGCAATGAGCAGTTCTTC.

This chain links TRBV11-2 with TRBJ2-5; D remains ambiguous. Trimming removed 1 base at V and 5 bases at J, with 8 bases between. This CDR3 region has 13 residues. Germline CDR1 is SGHAT and CDR2 is FQNNGV. The CDR3 sequence: CASSLGLGETQYF. The CDR3 nucleotides are TGTGCCAGCAGCTTAGGTTTGGGGGAGACCCAGTACTTC.

In this sample, this clonotype turned up many times. The gene calls are TRBV7-3 and TRBJ2-1; D is perhaps TRBD2 (6 bases). The CDR3 sequence is 14 residues long. Trimming took off 2 bases at V and 4 bases at J, with 9 bases between the two ends. The germline CDR1 and CDR2 sequences are SGHTA and FQGTGA. This CDR3 is CASSLGGIYNEQFF. CDR3 coding DNA: TGTGCCAGCAGCTTAGGGGGGATTTACAATGAGCAGTTCTTC.

This clonotype counts as medium-sized. The chain links TRBV7-2 to TRBJ2-2; the D gene is possibly TRBD1 (6 bases). Germline V gene sequence: CDR1 SGHTA, CDR2 FQGNSA. This CDR3 contains 14 residues. With 3 bases removed from V and 3 bases from J, the gap between germline ends came to 8 bases. CDR3 sequence: CASSFGQHTGELFF. Written as DNA, the CDR3 is TGTGCCAGCAGCTTCGGACAGCACACCGGGGAGCTGTTTTTT.

This chain joins TRBV11-2 and TRBJ2-1; tentatively, D is TRBD2 (6 bases). V lost 5 bases and J 0 bases, leaving 14 bases between the germline ends. Per the germline V gene, CDR1 is SGHAT and CDR2 is FQNNGV. The CDR3 is 16 residues long. As DNA, the CDR3 is TGTGCCAGCAGCAGCCGCGACGGGAGCTCCTACAATGAGCAGTTCTTC. The encoded protein is CASSSRDGSSYNEQFF.

This clonotype was counted many times. This chain joins TRBV27 and TRBJ2-5; D is perhaps TRBD1 or TRBD2 (5 bases each). Germline values: CDR1 MNHEY, CDR2 SMNVEV (reference sequence). V lost 5 bases to trimming and J lost 5 bases, with 18 bases between them. The CDR3 runs to 15 residues. The CDR3 coding sequence is TGTGCCAGCAGTCCCAATGGGGGAGTACCTGAGACCCAGTACTTC. It is translated as CASSPNGGVPETQYF.

Only one count was recorded for this clonotype. The chain carries TRBV11-2 and TRBJ2-2, with 11 bases matching TRBD1. Trimming removed 0 bases from V and 3 bases from J; junction bases left unmatched: 9. The CDR3 is 19 amino acids. CDR1 and CDR2 from the germline V gene are SGHAT and FQNNGV. The CDR3, as DNA: TGTGCCAGCAGCTTAGAGGGTCAGGGACAGGGGGTCTACACCGGGGAGCTGTTTTTT. Protein: CASSLEGQGQGVYTGELFF.

This CDR3 reads CASSRTGNEKLFF. The CDR3 DNA sequence: TGTGCCAGCTCCCGGACAGGGAATGAAAAACTGTTTTTT. The V and J genes are TRBV18 and TRBJ1-4, with 8 bases matching TRBD1. Looked up from germline, CDR1 is KGHSH and CDR2 is LQKENI. The V gene end was trimmed by 6 bases and the J gene end by 5 bases; junction bases not matched to a gene: 2. The CDR3 runs to 13 residues.

This clonotype was seen only once. The junction shows a germline mismatch at one end, possibly a read error. This sequence joins TRBV11-2 and TRBJ2-7; possible D gene TRBD2, 6 bases. The V gene's germline CDR1 is SGHAT and CDR2 FQNNGV. This CDR3 spans 15 amino acids. DNA for the CDR3: TGTGCCAGCAGCTTATTTGGGGGAGGAGGGCATGAGCAGTTCTTT. This codes for CASSLFGGGGHEQFF.

Only a few counts were recorded for this clonotype. V is TRBV7-3 and J is TRBJ2-7; the D gene is possibly TRBD2 (5 bases). Trimming took 1 base from V and 7 from J, leaving 17 bases between them. The CDR3 sequence is 15 residues long. Germline CDR1 SGHTA, CDR2 FQGTGA. The DNA for the CDR3 is TGTGCCAGCAGCTTAAGGGAGACCCCCTACAATGAGCAGTACTTC. Translation: CASSLRETPYNEQYF.

Many counts were recorded for this clonotype. A much larger clone is a single base away; this may be a read error. The chain employs TRBV12-3 or TRBV12-4 and TRBJ2-7, with TRBD1 matching 7 bases. Trimming removed 5 bases from V and 7 bases from J; junction bases left unmatched: 14. The CDR3 has 15 amino acids. In nucleotides, the CDR3 is TGTGCCAGCAGTGGCAGGACAGGCAGGGGGAATGAGCAGTACTTC. Translation gives CASSGRTGRGNEQYF.

The chain recombines TRBV11-1 with TRBJ2-3; tentative D call: TRBD1 (5 bases). V was shortened by 0 bases and J by 2 bases, with 12 bases between the two germline ends. CDR3 length equals 16 residues. Germline CDR1 is SGHAT and CDR2 is FQDESV (reference sequence). CDR3 protein: CASSLAMTVHTDTQYF. The CDR3 region has the DNA TGTGCCAGCAGCTTAGCGATGACAGTCCACACAGATACGCAGTATTTT. Combining the CDR3 with reference TRBV11-1 and TRBJ2-3 gives the whole variable domain EAEVAQSPRYKITEKSQAVAFWCDPISGHATLYWYRQILGQGPELLVQFQDESVVDDSQLPKDRFSAERLKGVDSTLKIQPAELGDSAMYLCASSLAMTVHTDTQYFGPGTRLTVL.

In its sample, this clonotype is medium-sized (0.01 to 0.1%). V usage is TRBV12-3 or TRBV12-4 and J usage is TRBJ2-7, with unresolved D. Trimming left V 5 bases short and J 1 base short, with 9 bases between. This CDR3 region has 13 residues. CDR3 protein: CASSDETSYEQYF. The DNA of the CDR3 is TGTGCCAGCAGTGATGAGACTTCCTACGAGCAGTACTTC.

This clonotype showed up many times. A much larger clonotype is one base distant, so this may be a read error. V gene TRBV27 combines with J gene TRBJ2-7, with TRBD1 matching over 11 bases. In germline, CDR1 is MNHEY, CDR2 SMNVEV (reference sequence). V shed 6 bases and J 0 bases; nucleotides not matched to a gene: 4. The CDR3 is 15 residues long. Here the CDR3 reads CASRSGTGGSYEQYF. CDR3 in DNA: TGTGCCAGCAGATCCGGGACAGGGGGCTCCTACGAGCAGTACTTC.

The chain uses TRBV18 and TRBJ2-1; tentative D call: TRBD2 (6 bases). The end of the DNA aligns better with TRBJ2-7, so the J call may be wrong. Germline V gene sequence: CDR1 KGHSH, CDR2 LQKENI. The CDR3 covers 14 residues. In DNA, the CDR3 is TGTGCCAGCTCACCGGGACTCCGGCCCTACGAGCAGTACTTC. It is translated as CASSPGLRPYEQYF.

The sample holds a few counts of this clonotype. It is likely a read error, because the conserved phenylalanine at the end of the CDR3 is missing. The limits of the CDR3 on the DNA are not certain, so only TCRdb's listed CDR3 is given. This chain uses TRBV28 with TRBJ2-7; the table assigns TRBD1, which was not confirmed against the DNA. Ends included, the CDR3 has 14 residues. Germline-derived CDR1 and CDR2 are MDHEN and SYDVKM. The CDR3 region is CATKKLTDGYTFGS.

This clonotype showed up many times. The CDR3 protein is CASSRSGGEQYF. Here the CDR3 DNA reads TGTGCCAGCAGTCGATCAGGGGGCGAGCAGTACTTC. The rearrangement uses TRBV6-2 or TRBV6-3 and TRBJ2-7; 7 nucleotides align to TRBD1. This CDR3 comprises 12 residues. Germline CDR1 MNHEY, CDR2 SVGEGT. V shed 5 bases and J 6 bases; nucleotides not matched to a gene: 4.